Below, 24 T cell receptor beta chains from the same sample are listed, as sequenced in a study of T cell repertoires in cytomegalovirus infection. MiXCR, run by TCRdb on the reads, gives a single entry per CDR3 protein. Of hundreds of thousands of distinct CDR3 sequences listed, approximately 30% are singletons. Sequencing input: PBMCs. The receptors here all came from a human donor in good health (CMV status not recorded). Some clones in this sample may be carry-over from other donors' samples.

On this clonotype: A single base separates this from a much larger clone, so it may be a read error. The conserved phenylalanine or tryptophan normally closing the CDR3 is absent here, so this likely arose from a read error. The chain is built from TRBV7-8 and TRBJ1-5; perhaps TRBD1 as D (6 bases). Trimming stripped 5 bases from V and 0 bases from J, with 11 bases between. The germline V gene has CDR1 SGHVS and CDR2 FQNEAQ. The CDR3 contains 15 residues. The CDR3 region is CASSENRASNQPQHC. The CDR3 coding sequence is TGTGCCAGCAGCGAAAACAGGGCTAGCAATCAGCCCCAGCATTGT.

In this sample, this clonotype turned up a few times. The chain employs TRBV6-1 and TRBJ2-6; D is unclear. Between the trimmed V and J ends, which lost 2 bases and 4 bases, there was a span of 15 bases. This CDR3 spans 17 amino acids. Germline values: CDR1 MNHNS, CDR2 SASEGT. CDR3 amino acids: CASSELAGSSGANVLTF. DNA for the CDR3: TGTGCCAGCAGTGAACTGGCAGGCTCGTCGGGGGCCAACGTCCTGACTTTC.

CDR3 DNA: TGCGCCAGCAGCCAAGATGACGGTGGGCGTAATCAGCCCCAGCATTTT. It yields the protein CASSQDDGGRNQPQHF. The chain links TRBV4-3 to TRBJ1-5, with no clear D. This CDR3 has 16 amino acids. Germline V CDR1 and CDR2: LGHNA, YSLEER. V lost 0 bases and J lost 4, with 13 bases in between.

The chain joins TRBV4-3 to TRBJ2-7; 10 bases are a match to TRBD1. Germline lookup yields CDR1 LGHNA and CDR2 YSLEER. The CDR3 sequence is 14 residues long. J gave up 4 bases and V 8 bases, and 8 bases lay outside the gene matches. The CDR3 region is CASSPGQGEYEQYF. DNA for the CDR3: TGCGCCAGCTCCCCCGGACAGGGGGAATACGAGCAGTACTTC.

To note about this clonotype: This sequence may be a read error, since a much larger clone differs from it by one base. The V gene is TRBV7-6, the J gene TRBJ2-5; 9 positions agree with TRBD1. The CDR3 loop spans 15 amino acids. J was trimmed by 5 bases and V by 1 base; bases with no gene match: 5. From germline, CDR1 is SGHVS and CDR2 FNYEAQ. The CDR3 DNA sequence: TGTGCCAGCAGCTTAGGGACAGGGGCGTCGGAGACCCAGTACTTC. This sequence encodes CASSLGTGASETQYF. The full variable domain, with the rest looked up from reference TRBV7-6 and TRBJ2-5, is GAGVSQSPRYKVTKRGQDVALRCDPISGHVSLYWYRQALGQGPEFLTYFNYEAQQDKSGLPNDRFSAERPEGSISTLTIQRTEQRDSAMYRCASSLGTGASETQYFGPGTRLLVL.

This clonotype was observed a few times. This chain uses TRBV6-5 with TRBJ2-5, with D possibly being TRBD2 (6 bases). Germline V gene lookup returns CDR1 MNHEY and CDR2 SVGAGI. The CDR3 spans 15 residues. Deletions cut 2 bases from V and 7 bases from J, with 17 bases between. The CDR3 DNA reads TGTGCCAGCAGTTACGGCCAGGGAGGTTTCGGGACCCAGTACTTC. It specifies CASSYGQGGFGTQYF.

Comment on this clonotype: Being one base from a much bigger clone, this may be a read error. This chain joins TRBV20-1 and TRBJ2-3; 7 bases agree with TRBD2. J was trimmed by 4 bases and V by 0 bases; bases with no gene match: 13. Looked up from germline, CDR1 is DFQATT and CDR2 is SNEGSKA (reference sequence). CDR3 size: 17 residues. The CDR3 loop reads CSAREMTSRLAADTQYF. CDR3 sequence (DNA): TGCAGTGCTAGAGAAATGACTAGCCGGCTCGCCGCAGATACGCAGTATTTT.

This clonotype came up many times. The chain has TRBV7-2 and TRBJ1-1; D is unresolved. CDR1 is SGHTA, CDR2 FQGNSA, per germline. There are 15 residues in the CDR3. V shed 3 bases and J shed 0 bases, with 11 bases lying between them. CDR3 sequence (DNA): TGTGCCAGCAGCTTCGGTAGCTTCCTGAACACTGAAGCTTTCTTT. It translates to CASSFGSFLNTEAFF.

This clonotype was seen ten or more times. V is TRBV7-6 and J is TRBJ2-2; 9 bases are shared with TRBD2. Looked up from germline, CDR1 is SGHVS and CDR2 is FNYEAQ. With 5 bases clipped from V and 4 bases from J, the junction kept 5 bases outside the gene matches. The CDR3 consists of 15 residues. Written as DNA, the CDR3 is TGTGCCAGCAGCCCCGGCGGGGGGGGCACCGGGGAGCTGTTTTTT. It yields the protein CASSPGGGGTGELFF.

The CDR3: CSTRGHRGQGLAYGYTF. CDR3 DNA: TGCAGTACCAGGGGTCATAGGGGACAGGGGTTGGCCTATGGCTACACCTTC. The chain employs TRBV20-1 and TRBJ1-2, with 10 positions matching TRBD1. The CDR3 runs to 17 residues. The ends lost 8 bases at V and 4 bases at J; junction bases unmatched: 19. The germline CDR1 and CDR2 sequences are DFQATT and SNEGSKA (reference sequence).

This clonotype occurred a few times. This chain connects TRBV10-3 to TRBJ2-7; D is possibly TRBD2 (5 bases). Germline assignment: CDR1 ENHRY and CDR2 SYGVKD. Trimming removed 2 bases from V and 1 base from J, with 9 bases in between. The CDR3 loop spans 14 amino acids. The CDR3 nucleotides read TGTGCCATCAGTGAGCGGAGAGGGTCCTACGAGCAGTACTTC. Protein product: CAISERRGSYEQYF.

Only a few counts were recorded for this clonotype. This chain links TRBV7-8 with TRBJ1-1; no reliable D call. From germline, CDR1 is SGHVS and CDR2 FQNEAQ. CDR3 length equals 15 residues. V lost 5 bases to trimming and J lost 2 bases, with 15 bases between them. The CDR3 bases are TGTGCCAGCAGCGCGGGAGGACGGGGTAACACTGAAGCTTTCTTT. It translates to CASSAGGRGNTEAFF.

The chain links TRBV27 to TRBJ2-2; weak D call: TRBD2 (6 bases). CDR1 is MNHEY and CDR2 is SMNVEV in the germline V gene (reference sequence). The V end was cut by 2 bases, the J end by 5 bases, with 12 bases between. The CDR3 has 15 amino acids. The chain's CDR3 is CASSLPGVGTGELFF. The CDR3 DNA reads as TGTGCCAGCAGTTTACCGGGGGTAGGAACCGGGGAGCTGTTTTTT.

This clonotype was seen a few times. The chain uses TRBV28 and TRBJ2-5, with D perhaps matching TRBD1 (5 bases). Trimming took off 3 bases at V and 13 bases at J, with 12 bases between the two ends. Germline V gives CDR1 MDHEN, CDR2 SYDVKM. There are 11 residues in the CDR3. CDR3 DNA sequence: TGTGCCAGCAGTTTCCTCCGGACATTGTACTTC. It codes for CASSFLRTLYF.

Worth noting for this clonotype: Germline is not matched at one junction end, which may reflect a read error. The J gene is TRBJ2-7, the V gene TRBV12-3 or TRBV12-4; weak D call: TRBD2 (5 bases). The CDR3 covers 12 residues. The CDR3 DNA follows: TGTGCCAGTGCGGCGGACTCCTCCGAGCAGTACTTC. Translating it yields CASAADSSEQYF.

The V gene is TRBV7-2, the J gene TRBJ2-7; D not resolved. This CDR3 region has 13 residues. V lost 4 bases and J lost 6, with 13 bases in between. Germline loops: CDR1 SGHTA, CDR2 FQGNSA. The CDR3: CTSSSPPASEQYF. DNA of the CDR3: TGTACCAGCAGCTCGCCTCCCGCCAGCGAGCAGTACTTC.

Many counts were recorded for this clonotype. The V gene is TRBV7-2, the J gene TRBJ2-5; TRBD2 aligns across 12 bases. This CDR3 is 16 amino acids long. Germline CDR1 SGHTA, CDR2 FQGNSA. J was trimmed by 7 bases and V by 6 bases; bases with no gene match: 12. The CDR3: CASSSRTSGARLTQYF. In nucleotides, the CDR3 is TGTGCCAGCAGTTCAAGGACTAGCGGGGCCCGGTTGACCCAGTACTTC.

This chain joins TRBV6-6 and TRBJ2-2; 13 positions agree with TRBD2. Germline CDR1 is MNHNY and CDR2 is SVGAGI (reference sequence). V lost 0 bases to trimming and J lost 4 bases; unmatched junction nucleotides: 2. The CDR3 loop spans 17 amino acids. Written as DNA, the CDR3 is TGTGCCAGCAGTTACTCATGGACTAGCGGGGGCACCGGGGAGCTGTTTTTT. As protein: CASSYSWTSGGTGELFF.

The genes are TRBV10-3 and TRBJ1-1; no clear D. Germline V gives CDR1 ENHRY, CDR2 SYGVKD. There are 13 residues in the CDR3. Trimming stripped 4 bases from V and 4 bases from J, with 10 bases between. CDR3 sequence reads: CAISVRESTEAFF. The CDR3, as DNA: TGTGCCATCAGTGTACGGGAGAGCACTGAAGCTTTCTTT.

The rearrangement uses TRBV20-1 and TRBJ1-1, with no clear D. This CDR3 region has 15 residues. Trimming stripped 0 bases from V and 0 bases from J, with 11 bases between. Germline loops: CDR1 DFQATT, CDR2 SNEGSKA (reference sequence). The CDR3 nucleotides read TGCAGTGCTAGAGATTACAGAGACCTGAACACTGAAGCTTTCTTT. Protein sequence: CSARDYRDLNTEAFF.

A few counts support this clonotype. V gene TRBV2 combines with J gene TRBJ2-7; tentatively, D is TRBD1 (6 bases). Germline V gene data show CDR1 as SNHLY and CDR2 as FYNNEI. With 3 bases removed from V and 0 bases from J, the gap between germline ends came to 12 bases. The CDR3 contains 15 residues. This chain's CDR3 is CASSEQGPSSYEQYF. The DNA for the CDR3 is TGTGCCAGCAGTGAGCAGGGGCCGAGCTCCTACGAGCAGTACTTC.

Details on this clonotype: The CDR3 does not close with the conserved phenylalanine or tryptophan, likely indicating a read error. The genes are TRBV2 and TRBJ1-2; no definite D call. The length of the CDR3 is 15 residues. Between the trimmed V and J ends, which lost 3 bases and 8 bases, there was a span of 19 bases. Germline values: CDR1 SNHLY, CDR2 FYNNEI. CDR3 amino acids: CASSDTTPRAGGYTL. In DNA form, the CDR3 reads TGTGCCAGCAGTGACACCACACCCCGGGCTGGAGGCTACACCTTA.

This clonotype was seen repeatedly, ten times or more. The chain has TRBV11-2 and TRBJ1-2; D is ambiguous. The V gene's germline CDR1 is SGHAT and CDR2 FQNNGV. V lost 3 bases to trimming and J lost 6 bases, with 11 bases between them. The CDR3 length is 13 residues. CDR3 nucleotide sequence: TGTGCCAGCAGCTTTGTTGGGGAGAATGGCTACACCTTC. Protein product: CASSFVGENGYTF.

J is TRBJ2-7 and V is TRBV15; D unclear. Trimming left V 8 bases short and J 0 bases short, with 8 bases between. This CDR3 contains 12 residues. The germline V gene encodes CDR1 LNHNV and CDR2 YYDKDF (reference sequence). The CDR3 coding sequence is TGTGCCACCGCTCAGAGCTCCTACGAGCAGTACTTC. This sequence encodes CATAQSSYEQYF.